Below, 11 T cell receptor beta chains from the same sample are listed, as sequenced in a study of PD-L1 blockade in urothelial cancer. Time point meaning: pretreatment peripheral blood. The repertoire was sequenced with immunoSEQ multiplex PCR; TCRdb's copy has only in-frame clones and lacks some. Among roughly 130,000 clones listed, around 84% were seen once. Source: PBMCs, taken around atezolizumab (anti-PD-L1) treatment. These TCRs come from a man aged 50 to 59 with urothelial cancer.

This rearrangement joins TRBV28 to TRBJ1-1, with TRBD1 matching over 7 bases. The CDR3 extends over 14 amino acids. The germline CDR1 and CDR2 sequences are MDHEN and SYDVKM. V dropped 3 bases and J dropped 6; count of bases not matched to a gene: 7. The CDR3 sequence is CASSFRQGVSEAFF. The CDR3 DNA follows: TGTGCCAGCAGTTTCCGGCAGGGGGTCTCTGAAGCTTTCTTT.

The CDR3 DNA reads TGTGCCATCAGTGAGTCTGGGACTAGCGGGACCTTCACAGATACGCAGTATTTT. It specifies CAISESGTSGTFTDTQYF. The chain uses TRBV10-3 and TRBJ2-3; TRBD2 aligns across 13 bases. The junction had 5 bases not matched to a gene; V was cut back by 0 bases and J by 2 bases. CDR1 ENHRY and CDR2 SYGVKD come from the germline V gene. The length of the CDR3 is 18 residues.

This clone was recorded only once. The CDR3 DNA sequence: TGTGCCAGCAGTCCCCCGGGACAGGATTATGGCTACACCTTC. This gives the protein CASSPPGQDYGYTF. The chain is built from TRBV6-5 and TRBJ1-2; 8 bases fit TRBD1. The germline V gene has CDR1 MNHEY and CDR2 SVGAGI. V dropped 5 bases and J dropped 5; count of bases not matched to a gene: 7. This CDR3 has 14 residues.

The chain is built from TRBV28 and TRBJ1-1, with 7 bases matching TRBD1. Germline V CDR1 and CDR2: MDHEN, SYDVKM. The CDR3 is 15 amino acids. J lost 5 bases, V lost 7 bases, and 13 bases had no gene match. The CDR3 nucleotides are TGTGCCAGCACCCCGCGGAAGGGGGCGGCTACTGAAGCTTTCTTT. It translates to CASTPRKGAATEAFF.

V and J are TRBV19 and TRBJ1-2, with 7 positions matching TRBD1. This CDR3 is 14 amino acids long. CDR1 and CDR2 from the germline V gene are LNHDA and SQIVND (reference sequence). Unmatched junction bases numbered 4, after V lost 4 bases and J lost 2 bases. The CDR3 region is CASSTPGQNYGYTF. In nucleotides, the CDR3 is TGTGCCAGTAGTACACCGGGACAGAACTATGGCTACACCTTC.

The sample holds a few counts of this clone. The chain has TRBV27 and TRBJ1-3; no clear D. This CDR3 contains 12 residues. V lost 8 bases, J lost 3 bases, and 8 bases lay in between. CDR1 and CDR2 from the germline V gene are MNHEY and SMNVEV (reference sequence). The CDR3 loop reads CASGRVGNTIYF. The CDR3 DNA reads as TGTGCCAGCGGTCGAGTTGGAAACACCATATATTTT.

The chain employs TRBV4-1 and TRBJ2-7; D is uncertain. CDR3 length: 14 amino acids. The germline V and J ends were trimmed by 4 bases and 3 bases, with 13 bases remaining between them. Germline CDR1 and CDR2: MGHRA and YSYEKL. The CDR3 nucleotides read TGCGCCAGCAGCCTTGCCGACAATAACTACGAGCAGTACTTC. It translates to CASSLADNNYEQYF.

This sequence joins TRBV7-9 and TRBJ2-7; maybe TRBD2 (5 bases). Deletions cut 5 bases from V and 4 bases from J, with 12 bases between. The CDR3 loop spans 13 amino acids. Germline V lookup: CDR1 SEHNR, CDR2 FQNEAQ (reference sequence). The CDR3 nucleotides are TGTGCCAGCAGCGAGGGTGCAAGTTACGAGCAGTACTTC. Translated: CASSEGASYEQYF.

CDR3 DNA sequence: TGCAGTGCTAGTGAGGACTACGAGCAGTACTTC. Residues: CSASEDYEQYF. The chain carries TRBV20-1 and TRBJ2-7; D remains unclear. The CDR3 has 11 residues. Germline V gene data show CDR1 as DFQATT and CDR2 as SNEGSKA (reference sequence). V gave up 3 bases and J gave up 3 bases, with 6 bases separating them.

The chain carries TRBV27 and TRBJ2-5; no clear D. The germline V gene encodes CDR1 MNHEY and CDR2 SMNVEV (reference sequence). Between the trimmed V and J ends, which lost 10 bases and 2 bases, there was a span of 14 bases. This CDR3 contains 13 residues. The DNA for the CDR3 is TGTGCCACAGAGGCCTTACCTCAAGAGACCCAGTACTTC. This sequence encodes CATEALPQETQYF.

This chain connects TRBV6-1 to TRBJ2-1; TRBD2 aligns across 9 bases. In germline, CDR1 is MNHNS, CDR2 SASEGT. The CDR3 loop spans 16 amino acids. Germline trimming cut 4 bases from V and 10 bases from J; bases unmatched to any gene: 14. The CDR3 region is CASSAKGGLAGTEQFF. For the CDR3, the DNA is TGTGCCAGCAGTGCCAAAGGGGGACTAGCCGGTACGGAGCAGTTCTTC.